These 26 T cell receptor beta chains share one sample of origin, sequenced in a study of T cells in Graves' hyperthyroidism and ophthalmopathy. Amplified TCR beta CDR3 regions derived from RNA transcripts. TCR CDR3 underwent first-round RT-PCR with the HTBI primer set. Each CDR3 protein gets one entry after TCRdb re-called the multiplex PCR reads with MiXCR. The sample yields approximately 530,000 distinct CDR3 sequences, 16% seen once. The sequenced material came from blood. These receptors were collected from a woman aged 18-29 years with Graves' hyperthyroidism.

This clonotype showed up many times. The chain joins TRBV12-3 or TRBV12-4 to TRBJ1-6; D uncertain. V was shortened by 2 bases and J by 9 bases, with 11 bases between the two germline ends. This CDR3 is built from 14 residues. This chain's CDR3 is CASSLREGSSPLHF. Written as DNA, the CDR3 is TGTGCCAGCAGTTTAAGGGAGGGTAGTTCACCCCTCCACTTT.

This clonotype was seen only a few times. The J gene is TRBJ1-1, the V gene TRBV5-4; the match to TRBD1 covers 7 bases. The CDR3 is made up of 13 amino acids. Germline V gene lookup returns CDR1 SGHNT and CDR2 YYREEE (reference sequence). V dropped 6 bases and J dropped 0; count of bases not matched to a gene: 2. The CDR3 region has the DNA TGTGCCAGCAAGGGACAGATGAACACTGAAGCTTTCTTT. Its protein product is CASKGQMNTEAFF.

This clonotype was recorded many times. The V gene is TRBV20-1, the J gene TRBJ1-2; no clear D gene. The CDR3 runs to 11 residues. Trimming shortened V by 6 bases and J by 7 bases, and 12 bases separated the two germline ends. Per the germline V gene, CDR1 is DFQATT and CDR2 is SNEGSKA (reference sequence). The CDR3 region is CSAPNTVGYTF. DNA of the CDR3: TGCAGTGCACCCAACACAGTTGGCTACACCTTC.

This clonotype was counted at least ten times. The CDR3 here is CASSLRGQGFVSTDTQYF. The DNA for the CDR3 is TGTGCCAGCAGCTTAAGAGGACAGGGTTTCGTGAGCACAGATACGCAGTATTTT. The rearrangement uses TRBV11-2 and TRBJ2-3; TRBD1 aligns across 8 bases. Germline V gives CDR1 SGHAT, CDR2 FQNNGV. The CDR3 spans 18 residues. V shed 2 bases and J 0 bases; nucleotides not matched to a gene: 10.

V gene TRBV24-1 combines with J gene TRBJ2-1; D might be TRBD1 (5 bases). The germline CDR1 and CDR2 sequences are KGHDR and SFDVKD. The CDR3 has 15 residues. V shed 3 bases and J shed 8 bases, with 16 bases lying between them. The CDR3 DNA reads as TGTGCCACCAGTGATCCCCGGGCCCTAGGGGATGAGCAGTTCTTC. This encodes CATSDPRALGDEQFF.

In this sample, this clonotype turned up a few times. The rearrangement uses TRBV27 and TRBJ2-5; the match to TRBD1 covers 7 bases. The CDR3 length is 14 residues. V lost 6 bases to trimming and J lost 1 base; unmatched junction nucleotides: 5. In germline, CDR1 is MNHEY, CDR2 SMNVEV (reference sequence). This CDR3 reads CASRGTESQETQYF. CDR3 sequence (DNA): TGTGCCAGCAGGGGGACAGAATCCCAAGAGACCCAGTACTTC.

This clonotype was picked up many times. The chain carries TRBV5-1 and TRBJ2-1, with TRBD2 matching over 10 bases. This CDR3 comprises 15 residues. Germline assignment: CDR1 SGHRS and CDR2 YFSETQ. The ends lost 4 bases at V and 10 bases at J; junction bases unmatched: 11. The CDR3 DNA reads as TGCGCCAGCAGCCTTGGGCTAGCGGGAGCCGGGGAGCAGTTCTTC. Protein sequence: CASSLGLAGAGEQFF.

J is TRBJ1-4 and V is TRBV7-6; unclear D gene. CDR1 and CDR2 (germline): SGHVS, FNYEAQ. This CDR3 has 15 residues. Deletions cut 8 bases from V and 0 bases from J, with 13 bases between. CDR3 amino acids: CASSLGIATNEKLFF. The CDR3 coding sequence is TGTGCCAGCTCTCTCGGGATTGCAACTAATGAAAAACTGTTTTTT.

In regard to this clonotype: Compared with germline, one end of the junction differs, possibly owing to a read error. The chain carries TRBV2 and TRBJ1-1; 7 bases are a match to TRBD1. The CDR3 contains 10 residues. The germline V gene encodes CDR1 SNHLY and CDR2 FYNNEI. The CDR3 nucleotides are TGTGCCAACGGGACAGCCATCCCAGTCTTT. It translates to CANGTAIPVF.

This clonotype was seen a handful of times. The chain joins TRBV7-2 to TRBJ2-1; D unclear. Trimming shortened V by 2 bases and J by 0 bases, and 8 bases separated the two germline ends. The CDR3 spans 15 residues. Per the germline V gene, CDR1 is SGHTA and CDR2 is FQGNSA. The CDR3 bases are TGTGCCAGCAGCTTATCTCCGGCCTCCTACAATGAGCAGTTCTTC. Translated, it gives CASSLSPASYNEQFF.

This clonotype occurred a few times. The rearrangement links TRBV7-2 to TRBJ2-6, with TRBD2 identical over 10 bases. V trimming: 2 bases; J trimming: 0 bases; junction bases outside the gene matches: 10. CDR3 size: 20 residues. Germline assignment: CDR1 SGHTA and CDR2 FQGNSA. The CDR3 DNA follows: TGTGCCAGCAGCTTATCCTTCGGGCTAGCGGGAGCCTCTGGGGCCAACGTCCTGACTTTC. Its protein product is CASSLSFGLAGASGANVLTF.

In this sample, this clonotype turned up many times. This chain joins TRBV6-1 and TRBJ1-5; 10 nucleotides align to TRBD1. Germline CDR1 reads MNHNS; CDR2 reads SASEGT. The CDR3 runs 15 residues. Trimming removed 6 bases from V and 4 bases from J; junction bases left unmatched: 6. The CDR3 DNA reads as TGTGCCAGCAGCTTAGACAGGGGGCGTAATCAGCCCCAGCATTTT. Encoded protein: CASSLDRGRNQPQHF.

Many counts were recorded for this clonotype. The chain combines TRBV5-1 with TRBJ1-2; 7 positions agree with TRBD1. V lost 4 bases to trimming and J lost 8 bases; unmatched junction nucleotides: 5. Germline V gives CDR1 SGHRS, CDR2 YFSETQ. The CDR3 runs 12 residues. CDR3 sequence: CASSGTGQGYTF. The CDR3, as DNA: TGCGCCAGCAGCGGAACGGGACAGGGCTACACCTTC. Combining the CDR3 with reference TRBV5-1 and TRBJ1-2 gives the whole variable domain KAGVTQTPRYLIKTRGQQVTLSCSPISGHRSVSWYQQTPGQGLQFLFEYFSETQRNKGNFPGRFSGRQFSNSRSEMNVSTLELGDSALYLCASSGTGQGYTFGSGTRLTVV.

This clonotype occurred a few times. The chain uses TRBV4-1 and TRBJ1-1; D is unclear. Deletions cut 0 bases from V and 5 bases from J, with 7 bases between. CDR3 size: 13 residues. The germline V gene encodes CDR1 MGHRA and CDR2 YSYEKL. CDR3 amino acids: CASSQDRRTEAFF. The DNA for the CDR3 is TGCGCCAGCAGCCAAGATCGGCGGACTGAAGCTTTCTTT.

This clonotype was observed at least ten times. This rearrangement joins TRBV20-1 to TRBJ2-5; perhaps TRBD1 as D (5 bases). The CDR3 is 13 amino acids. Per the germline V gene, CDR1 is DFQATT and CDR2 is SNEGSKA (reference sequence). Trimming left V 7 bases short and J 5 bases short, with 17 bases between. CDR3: CSGGSGLGETQYF. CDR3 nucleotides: TGCAGTGGGGGATCAGGGCTGGGGGAGACCCAGTACTTC.

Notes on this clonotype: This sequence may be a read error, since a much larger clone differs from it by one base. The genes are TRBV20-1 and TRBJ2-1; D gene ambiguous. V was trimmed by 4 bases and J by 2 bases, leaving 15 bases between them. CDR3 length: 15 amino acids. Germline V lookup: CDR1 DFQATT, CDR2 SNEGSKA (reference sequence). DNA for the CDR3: TGCAGTGCTAAGGATGGGGTGAGCCCCTACAATGAGCAGTTCTTC. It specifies CSAKDGVSPYNEQFF.

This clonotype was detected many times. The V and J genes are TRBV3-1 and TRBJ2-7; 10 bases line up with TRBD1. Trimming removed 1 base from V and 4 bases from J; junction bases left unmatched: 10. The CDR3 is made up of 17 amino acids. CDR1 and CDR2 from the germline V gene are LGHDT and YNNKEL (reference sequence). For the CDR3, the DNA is TGTGCCAGCAGCCAAGTCGGGTGGGACAGGGGATGGTACGAGCAGTACTTC. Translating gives CASSQVGWDRGWYEQYF.

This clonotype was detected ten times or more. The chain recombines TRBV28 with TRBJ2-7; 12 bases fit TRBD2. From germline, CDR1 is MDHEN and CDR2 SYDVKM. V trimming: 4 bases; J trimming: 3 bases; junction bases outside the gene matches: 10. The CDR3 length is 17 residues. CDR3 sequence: CASSSGLAGITLYEQYF. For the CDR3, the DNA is TGTGCCAGCAGTTCCGGACTAGCGGGAATTACACTCTACGAGCAGTACTTC.

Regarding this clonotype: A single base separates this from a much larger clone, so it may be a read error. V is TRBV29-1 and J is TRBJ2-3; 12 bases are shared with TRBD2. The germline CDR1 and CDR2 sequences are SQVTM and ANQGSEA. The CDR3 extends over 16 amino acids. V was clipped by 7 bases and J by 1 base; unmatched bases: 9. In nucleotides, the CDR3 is TGCAGCGCCCACAGACTAGCGGGGGCCCGCACAGATACGCAGTATTTT. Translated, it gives CSAHRLAGARTDTQYF.

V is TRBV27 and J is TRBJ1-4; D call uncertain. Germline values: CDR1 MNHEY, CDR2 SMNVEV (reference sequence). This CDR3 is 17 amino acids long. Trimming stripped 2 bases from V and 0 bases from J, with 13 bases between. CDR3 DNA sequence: TGTGCCAGCAGTTTACTGGGCAGTCCTGCAACTAATGAAAAACTGTTTTTT. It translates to CASSLLGSPATNEKLFF.

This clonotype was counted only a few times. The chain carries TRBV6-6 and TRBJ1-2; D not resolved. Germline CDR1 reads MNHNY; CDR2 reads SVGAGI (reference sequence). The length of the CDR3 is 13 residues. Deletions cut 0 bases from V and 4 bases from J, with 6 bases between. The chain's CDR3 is CASSYSGGYGYTF. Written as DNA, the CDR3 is TGTGCCAGCAGTTACTCGGGCGGCTATGGCTACACCTTC.

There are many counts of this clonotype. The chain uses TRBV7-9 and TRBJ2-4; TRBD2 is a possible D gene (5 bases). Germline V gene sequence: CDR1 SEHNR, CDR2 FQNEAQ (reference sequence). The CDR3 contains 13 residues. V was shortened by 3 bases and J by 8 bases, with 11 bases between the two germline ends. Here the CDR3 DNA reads TGTGCCAGCAGCTTCCAGGCCGGGGACATTCAGTACTTC. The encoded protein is CASSFQAGDIQYF.

CDR3 amino acids: CSVGVNTEAFF. CDR3 bases: TGCAGCGTTGGGGTGAACACTGAAGCTTTCTTT. The chain uses TRBV29-1 and TRBJ1-1; unclear D gene. V lost 4 bases and J lost 0, with 3 bases in between. The CDR3 runs to 11 residues. Germline V gives CDR1 SQVTM, CDR2 ANQGSEA.

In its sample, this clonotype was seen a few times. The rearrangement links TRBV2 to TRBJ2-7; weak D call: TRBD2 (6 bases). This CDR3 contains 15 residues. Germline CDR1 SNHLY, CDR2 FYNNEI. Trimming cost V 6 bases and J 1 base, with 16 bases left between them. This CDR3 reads CASRGGLRSSYEQYF. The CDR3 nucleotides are TGTGCCAGCAGGGGAGGCTTAAGGAGTTCCTACGAGCAGTACTTC.

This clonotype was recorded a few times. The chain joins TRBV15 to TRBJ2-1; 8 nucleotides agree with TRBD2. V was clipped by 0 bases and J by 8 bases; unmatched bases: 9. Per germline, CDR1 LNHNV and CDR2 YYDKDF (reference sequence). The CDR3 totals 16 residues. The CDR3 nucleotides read TGTGCCACCAGCAGAGACCCTACTGGCGGGGGGCATGAGCAGTTCTTC. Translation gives CATSRDPTGGGHEQFF.

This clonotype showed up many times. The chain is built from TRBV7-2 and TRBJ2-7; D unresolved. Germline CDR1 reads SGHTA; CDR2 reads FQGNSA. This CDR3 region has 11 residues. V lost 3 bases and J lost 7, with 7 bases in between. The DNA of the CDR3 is TGTGCCAGCAGCTTTATCGGGGAGCAGTACTTC. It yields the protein CASSFIGEQYF.